The 20 T cell receptor beta chains listed next were all sequenced from one sample in a study of cytomegalovirus exposure and HLA in healthy donors. Primers included in the PCR were 60 Vbeta and 13 Jbeta primers. TCRdb's copy holds only in-frame clones and misses some; the assay was immunoSEQ multiplex PCR. The sample has 99,000 or so clones; around four fifths are singletons. Sequencing was carried out using PBMCs. The receptors were gathered from a man aged 25 to 45 in good health and CMV-seronegative.

J is TRBJ2-5 and V is TRBV2; no definite D call. The germline gives CDR1 SNHLY, CDR2 FYNNEI. V gave up 7 bases and J gave up 2 bases, with 11 bases separating them. This CDR3 contains 13 residues. CDR3 in amino acids: CASNFREQETQYF. The CDR3 coding sequence is TGTGCCAGCAATTTCCGCGAACAAGAGACCCAGTACTTC. The full variable domain, with the rest looked up from reference TRBV2 and TRBJ2-5, is EPEVTQTPSHQVTQMGQEVILRCVPISNHLYFYWYRQILGQKVEFLVSFYNNEISEKSEIFDDQFSVERPDGSNFTLKIRSTKLEDSAMYFCASNFREQETQYFGPGTRLLVL.

This clone was seen only a few times. CDR3 DNA sequence: TGTGCCAGCAGTTACACGGGAGGAAATGGCTACACCTTC. This encodes CASSYTGGNGYTF. The chain couples TRBV6-5 to TRBJ1-2, with unresolved D. Germline loops: CDR1 MNHEY, CDR2 SVGAGI. With 2 bases removed from V and 6 bases from J, the gap between germline ends came to 10 bases. The length of the CDR3 is 13 residues.

The chain is built from TRBV7-8 and TRBJ2-5; perhaps TRBD2 as D (6 bases). Trimming removed 8 bases at V and 1 base at J, with 20 bases between. Germline values: CDR1 SGHVS, CDR2 FQNEAQ. The CDR3 consists of 16 residues. CDR3 DNA: TGTGCCAGCGTCAGACCGGGGGTAAGGGTCCAAGAGACCCAGTACTTC. Residues: CASVRPGVRVQETQYF.

This chain uses TRBV27 with TRBJ2-7, with D possibly matching TRBD2 (5 bases). Germline V gene lookup returns CDR1 MNHEY and CDR2 SMNVEV (reference sequence). Trimming removed 3 bases from V and 2 bases from J, with 11 bases in between. This CDR3 has 14 amino acids. The CDR3, as DNA: TGTGCCAGCAGTTTGGAAAAGGGAGCCTACGAGCAGTACTTC. It yields the protein CASSLEKGAYEQYF.

The rearrangement links TRBV5-4 to TRBJ2-1, with 10 positions matching TRBD2. Germline assignment: CDR1 SGHNT and CDR2 YYREEE (reference sequence). This CDR3 spans 16 amino acids. V lost 3 bases, J lost 8 bases, and 11 bases stayed unmatched. The CDR3 nucleotides are TGTGCCAGCAGCTCGAGAGTTGTAGCGGGGGGCCATGAGCAGTTCTTC. Protein product: CASSSRVVAGGHEQFF.

This clone was seen a few times. The V and J genes are TRBV5-6 and TRBJ2-3; 14 positions agree with TRBD2. Germline loops: CDR1 SGHDT, CDR2 YYEEEE. V lost 0 bases to trimming and J lost 6 bases; unmatched junction nucleotides: 6. The CDR3 contains 17 residues. The CDR3 nucleotides read TGTGCCAGCAGCTTGGGGGGACTAGCGGGGGAGTCGGATACGCAGTATTTT. Translated: CASSLGGLAGESDTQYF.

This chain uses TRBV7-2 with TRBJ1-1; 8 bases agree with TRBD1. Germline assignment: CDR1 SGHTA and CDR2 FQGNSA. This CDR3 has 14 amino acids. Trimming at V came to 6 bases and at J to 6 bases, leaving 9 bases not matched to a gene. CDR3: CASRPGGAGPEAFF. The CDR3 DNA reads as TGTGCCAGCAGACCAGGGGGCGCGGGGCCTGAAGCTTTCTTT.

The chain couples TRBV18 to TRBJ2-7, with 14 bases lining up with TRBD2. Germline V gene sequence: CDR1 KGHSH, CDR2 LQKENI. The CDR3 loop spans 19 amino acids. V lost 3 bases and J lost 3; bases outside the gene matches: 13. This chain's CDR3 is CASSPLGAAGTSGSYEQYF. The CDR3 DNA reads TGTGCCAGCTCACCTTTGGGGGCGGCCGGGACTAGCGGGAGCTACGAGCAGTACTTC.

This chain connects TRBV15 to TRBJ2-7; 10 bases map to TRBD2. Germline assignment: CDR1 LNHNV and CDR2 YYDKDF (reference sequence). V lost 5 bases, J lost 2 bases, and 6 bases stayed unmatched. The CDR3 loop spans 15 amino acids. This CDR3 is CATSLAGVGTYEQYF. The CDR3 region has the DNA TGTGCCACCAGCCTAGCGGGAGTGGGAACCTACGAGCAGTACTTC.

The genes are TRBV14 and TRBJ2-1, with 12 bases aligning to TRBD2. Trimming took 0 bases from V and 6 from J; bases not matched to a gene: 9. The CDR3 loop spans 18 amino acids. Germline V lookup: CDR1 SGHDN, CDR2 FVKESK. The CDR3 reads CASSQEVASGRAFNEQFF. In nucleotides, the CDR3 is TGTGCCAGCAGCCAAGAAGTGGCTAGCGGGAGGGCCTTCAATGAGCAGTTCTTC.

The V gene is TRBV9, the J gene TRBJ2-7; TRBD1 agrees at 8 bases. Losses at the gene ends were 0 bases for V and 2 bases for J; bases not matched to a gene: 4. From germline, CDR1 is SGDLS and CDR2 YYNGEE. The CDR3 is made up of 15 amino acids. Here the CDR3 reads CASSVETGDTYEQYF. In DNA, the CDR3 is TGTGCCAGCAGCGTAGAGACAGGGGATACCTACGAGCAGTACTTC. Variable domain in full (rest from reference TRBV9 and TRBJ2-7): DSGVTQTPKHLITATGQRVTLRCSPRSGDLSVYWYQQSLDQGLQFLIQYYNGEERAKGNILERFSAQQFPDLHSELNLSSLELGDSALYFCASSVETGDTYEQYFGPGTRLTVT.

The chain recombines TRBV29-1 with TRBJ1-2; a possible D gene is TRBD1 (5 bases). The CDR3 runs 12 residues. V lost 8 bases and J lost 5, with 15 bases in between. Germline CDR1 is SQVTM and CDR2 is ANQGSEA. CDR3 DNA sequence: TGCAGCTCGGGGGACGGCGGATATGGCTACACCTTC. As protein: CSSGDGGYGYTF.

In its sample, this clone was seen a few times. V usage is TRBV29-1 and J usage is TRBJ2-5, with TRBD1 identical over 10 bases. The CDR3 loop spans 14 amino acids. V trimming: 0 bases; J trimming: 7 bases; junction bases outside the gene matches: 5. Germline V CDR1 and CDR2: SQVTM, ANQGSEA. CDR3 residues: CSVEETGGYGTQYF. The DNA of the CDR3 is TGCAGCGTTGAAGAGACAGGGGGCTATGGGACCCAGTACTTC.

The sample holds one count of this clone. The chain employs TRBV13 and TRBJ1-4, with TRBD1 matching over 7 bases. Germline V gives CDR1 PRHDT, CDR2 FYEKMQ (reference sequence). There are 12 residues in the CDR3. The V segment lost 6 bases and the J segment 10 bases; nucleotides outside the gene matches: 5. CDR3 sequence (DNA): TGTGCCAGCAGATCCCGACAGGGAAAACTGTTTTTT. As protein: CASRSRQGKLFF. Drawing the rest from reference TRBV13 and TRBJ1-4, the complete variable domain is AAGVIQSPRHLIKEKRETATLKCYPIPRHDTVYWYQQGPGQDPQFLISFYEKMQSDKGSIPDRFSAQQFSDYHSELNMSSLELGDSALYFCASRSRQGKLFFGSGTQLSVL.

The V and J genes are TRBV6-5 and TRBJ1-6; TRBD1 is a possible D gene (6 bases). This CDR3 spans 13 amino acids. Looked up from germline, CDR1 is MNHEY and CDR2 is SVGAGI. The V end was cut by 6 bases, the J end by 11 bases, with 14 bases between. The CDR3 region has the DNA TGTGCCAGCAGATCCGACAGGCGGCCACCCCTCCACTTT. Protein product: CASRSDRRPPLHF.

The chain couples TRBV28 to TRBJ1-5, with D hard to call. V was clipped by 4 bases and J by 2 bases, with 15 bases between them. The germline V gene encodes CDR1 MDHEN and CDR2 SYDVKM. The CDR3 has 16 amino acids. This CDR3 is CASSSTRRGGNQPQHF. In nucleotides, the CDR3 is TGTGCCAGCAGTTCCACCCGGAGAGGTGGCAATCAGCCCCAGCATTTT.

The chain joins TRBV28 to TRBJ2-7; D might be TRBD2 (6 bases). Germline V gene sequence: CDR1 MDHEN, CDR2 SYDVKM. Trimming removed 4 bases at V and 2 bases at J, with 12 bases between. The CDR3 runs to 14 residues. The CDR3 here is CASSSSLATYEQYF. For the CDR3, the DNA is TGTGCCAGCAGTTCCTCACTAGCTACCTACGAGCAGTACTTC.

This clone was seen a handful of times. CDR3 loop: CASSLDGFYSPLHF. In nucleotides, the CDR3 is TGTGCCAGCAGCCTTGACGGGTTTTATTCACCCCTCCACTTT. The J gene is TRBJ1-6, the V gene TRBV7-9; no reliable D call. The CDR3 length is 14 residues. With 5 bases removed from V and 8 bases from J, the gap between germline ends came to 13 bases. Germline CDR1 reads SEHNR; CDR2 reads FQNEAQ (reference sequence). Combining the CDR3 with reference TRBV7-9 and TRBJ1-6 gives the whole variable domain DTGVSQNPRHKITKRGQNVTFRCDPISEHNRLYWYRQTLGQGPEFLTYFQNEAQLEKSRLLSDRFSAERPKGSFSTLEIQRTEQGDSAMYLCASSLDGFYSPLHFGNGTRLTVT.

V is TRBV28 and J is TRBJ2-5; 8 bases map to TRBD1. This CDR3 has 14 residues. Germline-derived CDR1 and CDR2 are MDHEN and SYDVKM. V was clipped by 5 bases and J by 4 bases; unmatched bases: 6. CDR3 region: CASSLNQGAETQYF. CDR3 DNA: TGTGCCAGCAGTCTGAATCAGGGGGCAGAGACCCAGTACTTC.

This chain uses TRBV11-2 with TRBJ1-2; 9 nucleotides line up with TRBD1. This CDR3 has 16 amino acids. Per germline, CDR1 SGHAT and CDR2 FQNNGV. V trimming: 4 bases; J trimming: 4 bases; junction bases outside the gene matches: 10. The CDR3 coding sequence is TGTGCCAGCAGCTCCGCTCCGGGACAGGGAGGCTATGGCTACACCTTC. Its protein product is CASSSAPGQGGYGYTF.